This entry lists 5 T cell receptor beta chains sequenced from one sample in a study of blood T cell repertoires in COVID-19. Measured with immunoSEQ multiplex PCR; TCRdb has only the in-frame clones, and not every one. This repertoire shows 100,000 to 150,000 clones, more than 90% found once; its top ten account for around 4.6%. Input material: peripheral blood. The receptor source for this set is a man aged 60-69 years with COVID-19, enrolled during active disease.

J is TRBJ2-3 and V is TRBV6-6; 11 nucleotides align to TRBD2. Per germline, CDR1 MNHNY and CDR2 SVGAGI (reference sequence). This CDR3 spans 20 amino acids. The ends lost 5 bases at V and 4 bases at J; junction bases unmatched: 20. The CDR3 sequence is CASSPPLGSGRAKVADTQYF. The CDR3 DNA is TGTGCCAGCAGTCCTCCCCTGGGTAGCGGGAGGGCCAAGGTAGCAGATACGCAGTATTTT.

This chain uses TRBV30 with TRBJ1-5, with 12 bases lining up with TRBD1. Germline V CDR1 and CDR2: GTSNPN, SVGIG (reference sequence). Losses at the gene ends were 3 bases for V and 7 bases for J; bases not matched to a gene: 7. This CDR3 region has 15 residues. Written as DNA, the CDR3 is TGTGCCTGGAGCCCCGGGACAGGGGGCTTGCAGCCCCAGCATTTT. It yields the protein CAWSPGTGGLQPQHF.

The rearrangement uses TRBV10-1 and TRBJ2-7; possible D gene TRBD2, 5 bases. V lost 3 bases and J lost 3, with 12 bases in between. The CDR3 is 14 residues long. CDR1 and CDR2 (germline): WNHNN, SYGVQD (reference sequence). CDR3 loop: CASSDTDSNYEQYF. In DNA, the CDR3 is TGCGCCAGCAGTGATACGGACTCTAACTACGAGCAGTACTTC.

This rearrangement joins TRBV30 to TRBJ1-2, with 8 bases lining up with TRBD1. CDR1 GTSNPN and CDR2 SVGIG come from the germline V gene (reference sequence). V was pared by 2 bases and J by 7 bases, with 6 bases of the junction left unmatched. This CDR3 is 13 amino acids long. CDR3 sequence: CAWSMGQVGGYTF. The CDR3 nucleotides are TGTGCCTGGAGTATGGGACAGGTCGGTGGCTACACCTTC.

The rearrangement joins TRBV6-6 to TRBJ2-1, with D possibly TRBD1 on 6 matching bases. CDR1 is MNHNY, CDR2 SVGAGI, per germline (reference sequence). CDR3 size: 15 residues. Trimming removed 0 bases from V and 5 bases from J, with 11 bases in between. This chain's CDR3 is CASSYSRSGDNEQFF. The CDR3 DNA sequence: TGTGCCAGCAGTTACTCGAGGTCAGGGGACAATGAGCAGTTCTTC.